The T cell receptor beta chain under discussion was sequenced for a study of blood T cell repertoires in COVID-19. Across the whole study: COVID-19 samples, acute and convalescent, were from the United States, Italy and Spain. From T cells, B-cell-depleted T cells, or PBMCs came the material, which was cDNA or gDNA.

This CDR3 contains 17 residues. V was cut by 4 bases and J by 0 bases, with 18 bases left in between. Germline lookup yields CDR1 SGHRS and CDR2 YFSETQ. Original analysis: Nucleated cell number was recorded as an estimate derived from reference gene primer amplification. Some clones are missing from TCRdb's copy, which holds only in-frame ones; the method was immunoSEQ multiplex PCR. The DNA was the basis for D and trimming; V, J and clone size are from that table. The sample has some 260,000 clones, around 82% seen once. This TCR was recovered from a woman over 75 with active or convalescent COVID-19. Sequences were obtained from peripheral blood. This chain joins TRBV5-1 and TRBJ2-3; TRBD1 is a possible D gene (5 bases). The CDR3 DNA is TGCGCCAGCAGCGGGTGGACATCTGCAACTAGCACAGATACGCAGTATTTT. As protein: CASSGWTSATSTDTQYF.